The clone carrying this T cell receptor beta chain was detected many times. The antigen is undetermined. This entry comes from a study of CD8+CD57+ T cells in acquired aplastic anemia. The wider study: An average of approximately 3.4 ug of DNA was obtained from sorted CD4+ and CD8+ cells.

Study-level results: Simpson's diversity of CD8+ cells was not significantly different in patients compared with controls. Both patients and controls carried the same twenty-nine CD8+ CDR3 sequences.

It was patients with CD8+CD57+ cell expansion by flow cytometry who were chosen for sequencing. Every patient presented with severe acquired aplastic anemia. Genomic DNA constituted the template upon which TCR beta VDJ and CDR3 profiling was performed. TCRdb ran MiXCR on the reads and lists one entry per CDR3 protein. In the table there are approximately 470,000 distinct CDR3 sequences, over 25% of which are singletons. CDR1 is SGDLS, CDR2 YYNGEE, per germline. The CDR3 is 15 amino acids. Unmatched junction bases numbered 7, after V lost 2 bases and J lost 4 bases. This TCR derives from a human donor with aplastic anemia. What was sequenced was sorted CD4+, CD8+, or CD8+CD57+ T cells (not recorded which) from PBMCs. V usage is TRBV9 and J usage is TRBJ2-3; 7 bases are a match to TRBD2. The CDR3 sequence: CASSVDGGSADTQYF. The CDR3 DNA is TGTGCCAGCAGCGTTGACGGGGGGTCAGCAGATACGCAGTATTTT.